This T cell receptor (beta chain) was sequenced in a study of OX40 agonist ivuxolimab in advanced cancers. In the study overall: Ivuxolimab was a fully human IgG2 agonistic monoclonal antibody targeting the costimulatory receptor OX40 (CD134). In the dose-escalation cohort, around four fifths of patients were male, and the mean age was roughly 60 years, with a range of 23 to 79. Prior anti-PD-1, anti-PD-L1 or anti-CTLA-4 therapy was permitted, and checkpoint inhibitors had been received by more than 35% of dose-escalation patients. The purpose of peripheral TCRbeta sequencing was to test whether ivuxolimab changed TCR sequence diversity and led to clonal T-cell expansion. Intravenous ivuxolimab was administered to patients every 2 weeks at six dose levels: 0.01, 0.1, 0.3, 1.5, 3 and 10 mg/kg. The paper describes the monotherapy dose-escalation part (N ≈ 49 patients) of the phase I trial of ivuxolimab. Partial responses occurred in three dose-escalation patients: two with cutaneous melanoma and one with hepatocellular carcinoma. Of the roughly 51 patients in dose escalation, about 20 had hepatocellular carcinoma, some 15 had melanoma, 9 had renal cell carcinoma and 9 had head and neck cancer.

Of note for this clone: This receptor's antigen is unknown. The input lacks base qualities; no much larger clone sits a single base away.

The trial excluded patients who had a history of autoimmune disease or were on systemic immunosuppression. Peripheral blood for TCR sequencing was collected from all dose cohorts at baseline, on cycle 4 day 1, and on cycle 7 day 1. Samples were obtained from an open-label, multicenter, first-in-human phase I dose-escalation trial of ivuxolimab. Adults with locally advanced or metastatic head and neck squamous cell, hepatocellular, melanoma or renal cell carcinoma were enrolled in the trial. Before TCR sequencing, CD4+ T cells and CD8+ T cells were sorted from peripheral blood as separate populations. Taken from the germline V gene, the CDR1 and CDR2 loops are SGHTA and FQGNSA. The CDR3 measures 16 amino acids from cysteine to phenylalanine. Only the CDR3 DNA is retained, 48 bases long and in frame from the first base. The trim is 5 bases for V and 0 bases for J, with a gap of 14 bases between the germline ends.

Genomic DNA was isolated from the sorted cells so that the TCRbeta CDR3 region could be sequenced. The immunoSEQ Assay was used for sequencing of TCRbeta CDR3 regions. The clones in this table, taken by TCRdb from immuneACCESS, are in-frame only. Not every clone is retained; where verified, under half of the shortfall comes from an unresolved V gene, and the cause of the rest is unknown. The sample table records about 68,000 clones; around 83% of these occur just once. 1.4% to 1.5% of the sample belongs to the ten largest clones. Overall study results and their limits: After ivuxolimab, expanded clones were on average more numerous among CD8+ T cells than among CD4+ T cells. Low levels of normalized T-cell clonal expansion were also seen in some patients who did not respond. The antigen specificity of the peripheral T cells that underwent clonal expansion was not determined. Clonal expansion of both CD4+ and CD8+ blood T cells was observed from baseline to week 6 at doses 0.1 to 3.0 mg/kg. In the 0.1-3.0 mg/kg groups, partial responders were among the patients with the lowest normalized peripheral clonal expansion, particularly in CD8+ T cells.

This receptor was identified in an adult with an advanced solid tumor such as melanoma, head and neck, liver or kidney cancer. Material: CD4+ or CD8+ T cells sorted from blood, obtained in a trial of the OX40 agonist ivuxolimab. The chain couples TRBV7-2 to TRBJ1-5; the D gene cannot be named for sure. The CDR3 region: CASSTSTVISNQPQHF. The sequence in DNA is TGTGCCAGCAGCACATCAACGGTGATTAGCAATCAGCCCCAGCATTTT.